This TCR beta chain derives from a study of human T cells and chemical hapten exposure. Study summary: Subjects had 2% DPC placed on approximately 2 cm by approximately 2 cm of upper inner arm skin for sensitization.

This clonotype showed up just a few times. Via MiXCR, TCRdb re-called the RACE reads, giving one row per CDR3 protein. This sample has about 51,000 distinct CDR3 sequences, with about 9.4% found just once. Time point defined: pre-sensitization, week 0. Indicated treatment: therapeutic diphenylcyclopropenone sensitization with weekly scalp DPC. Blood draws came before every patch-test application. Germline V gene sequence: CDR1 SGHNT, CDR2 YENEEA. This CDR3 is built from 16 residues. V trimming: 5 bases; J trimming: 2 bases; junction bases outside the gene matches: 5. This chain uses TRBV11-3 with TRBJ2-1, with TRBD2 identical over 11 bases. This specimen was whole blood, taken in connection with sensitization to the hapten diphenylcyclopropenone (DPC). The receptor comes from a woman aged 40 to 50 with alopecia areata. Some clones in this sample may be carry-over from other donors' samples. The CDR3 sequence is CASSPGTSGPYNEQFF. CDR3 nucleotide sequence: TGTGCCAGCAGCCCTGGGACTAGCGGCCCCTACAATGAGCAGTTCTTC.